Given below is one TCR beta chain in context. Antigen unknown. This sample stems from a study of cytomegalovirus exposure and HLA in healthy donors. Study-wide results and caveats: Sequencing artifact likely explains a cluster of highly shared sequence variants. The study labeled 180 or so TCR beta chains cytomegalovirus-associated.

PCR was performed using 60 Vbeta and 13 Jbeta primers. Sequencing was performed with immunoSEQ multiplex PCR; in TCRdb, only in-frame clones are kept and a portion is missing. The table shows 150,000 to 200,000 clones, with roughly three quarters occurring only once. At the time of sampling, donors were nominally healthy, though unrecorded immune exposures were likely. CDR3 length: 15 amino acids. Between the trimmed V and J ends, which lost 5 bases and 3 bases, there was a span of 17 bases. Per the germline V gene, CDR1 is SGHTA and CDR2 is FQGNSA. Sequenced sample: PBMCs. This receptor was identified in a woman aged 40 to 50 in good health and CMV-seronegative. The V and J genes are TRBV7-2 and TRBJ2-7, with D perhaps matching TRBD1 (6 bases). The CDR3 region has the DNA TGTGCCAGCAGCCCCCAGACAGGTGGTAGCTACGAGCAGTACTTC. Protein product: CASSPQTGGSYEQYF.